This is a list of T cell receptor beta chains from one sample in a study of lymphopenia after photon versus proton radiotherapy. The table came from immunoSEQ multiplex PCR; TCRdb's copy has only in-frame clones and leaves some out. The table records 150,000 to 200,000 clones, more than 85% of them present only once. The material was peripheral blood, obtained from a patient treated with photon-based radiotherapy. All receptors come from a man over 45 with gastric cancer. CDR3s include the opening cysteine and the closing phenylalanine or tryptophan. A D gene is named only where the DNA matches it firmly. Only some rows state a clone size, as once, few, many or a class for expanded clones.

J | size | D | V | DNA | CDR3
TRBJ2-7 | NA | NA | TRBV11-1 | TGTGCCAGCAGCTTCGAGGCAGCTAGTACTTACGAGCAGTACTTC | CASSFEAASTYEQYF
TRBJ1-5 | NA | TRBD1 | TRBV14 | TGTGCCAGCAGCCAAGATCAGCCGGGACAGGGGTCTAATAGCAATCAGCCCCAGCATTTT | CASSQDQPGQGSNSNQPQHF
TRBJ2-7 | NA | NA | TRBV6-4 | TGTGCCAGCAGTGCTGACAGCCTATTCTACGAGCAGTACTTC | CASSADSLFYEQYF
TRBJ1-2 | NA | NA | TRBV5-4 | TGTGCCAGCAGCTCCCTCGGAGGAAACTATGGCTACACCTTC | CASSSLGGNYGYTF
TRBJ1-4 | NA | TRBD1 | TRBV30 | TGTGCCGGATCGACAGGGATGGCTAATGAAAAACTGTTTTTT | CAGSTGMANEKLFF
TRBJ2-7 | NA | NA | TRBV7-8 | TGTGCCAGCAGCTCGACAGGTTCCATAACCTACGAGCAGTACTTC | CASSSTGSITYEQYF
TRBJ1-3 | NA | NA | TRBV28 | TGTGCCAGCAGTCCCCGGACATCCTCTGGAAACACCATATATTTT | CASSPRTSSGNTIYF
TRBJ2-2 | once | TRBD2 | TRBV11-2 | TGTGCCAGCAGCTCGGGACTAGCGGGAAGCACCGGGGAGCTGTTTTTT | CASSSGLAGSTGELFF
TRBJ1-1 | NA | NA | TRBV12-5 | TGTGCTAGTGGTTTCGGATACGATACAGGTAGGGTTAACACTGAAGCTTTCTTT | CASGFGYDTGRVNTEAFF
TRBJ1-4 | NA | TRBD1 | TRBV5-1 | TGCGCCAGCAGCTTGGTGCCCCTGGGTGGAGGGGGCGAAGCTAATGAAAAACTGTTTTTT | CASSLVPLGGGGEANEKLFF
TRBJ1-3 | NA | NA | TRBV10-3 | TGTGCCATCAGTGATGGAAACTCTGGAAACACCATATATTTT | CAISDGNSGNTIYF
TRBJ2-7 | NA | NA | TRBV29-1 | TGCAGCGTTGAAGATCGATACGAGCAGTACTTC | CSVEDRYEQYF
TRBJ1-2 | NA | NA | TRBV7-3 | TGTGCCAGCAGCTCCCACTCGAGGGGCGGAGACTATGGCTACACCTTC | CASSSHSRGGDYGYTF
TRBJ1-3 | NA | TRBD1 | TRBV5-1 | TGCGCCAGCAGCTCCGGGACAGGGGGGACCACCATATATTTT | CASSSGTGGTTIYF
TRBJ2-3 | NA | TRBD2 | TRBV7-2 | TGTGCCAGCAGCTTGGCTAGCGGGAGGGGGAGGAATACGCAGTATTTT | CASSLASGRGRNTQYF
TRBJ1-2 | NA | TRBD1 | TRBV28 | TGTGCCAGCAGTTTAAACAGGGGTGGTGGCTACACCTTC | CASSLNRGGGYTF
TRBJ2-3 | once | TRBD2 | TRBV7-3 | TGTGCCAGCAGCCCCGGGACTAGCGGTCGCACAGATACGCAGTATTTT | CASSPGTSGRTDTQYF
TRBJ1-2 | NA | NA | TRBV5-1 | TGCGCCAGCGGCTTGCATAACAGGGTTGGCTACACCTTC | CASGLHNRVGYTF
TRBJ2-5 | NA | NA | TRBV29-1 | TGCAGCCTCCTCGGACAAACCCAAGAGACCCAGTACTTC | CSLLGQTQETQYF
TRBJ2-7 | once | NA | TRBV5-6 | TGTGCCAGCAGCTTGGCCGCAGGGAAAGACGAGCAGTACTTC | CASSLAAGKDEQYF
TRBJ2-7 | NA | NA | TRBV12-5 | TGTGCTCAACCGGGACACTGGGATTTC | CAQPGHWDF
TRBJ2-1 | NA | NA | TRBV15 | TGTGCCACCAGCTATGGATCAGGAATCTCCTACAATGAGCAGTTCTTC | CATSYGSGISYNEQFF
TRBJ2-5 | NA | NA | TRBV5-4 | TGTGCCAGCAGCTTTAACAAGGGGCAAGAGACCCAGTACTTC | CASSFNKGQETQYF